One sample yielded the 11 T cell receptor beta chains listed below, sequenced in a study of blood T cell repertoires in COVID-19 (dated by TCRdb to the early 2020s). Preparation of the library involved the immunoSEQ multiplex PCR assay. This is the immuneACCESS table as TCRdb keeps it, with only in-frame sequences that have V and J called. A part of the clones is gone; compared with another copy, unresolved V genes explain less than half, and the rest is unexplained. Recorded for this sample are fewer than 500,000 clones; roughly nine tenths of them occurred a single time. Approximately 1.2% of the sample rests with the top ten. Sequencing input: PBMCs or T cells enriched from blood (not recorded which). The origin of the receptors is a man younger than 40 who had recovered from COVID-19.

The gene calls are TRBV19 and TRBJ2-7; TRBD1 is a possible D gene (5 bases). With 1 base removed from V and 3 bases from J, the gap between germline ends came to 7 bases. The CDR3 runs 13 residues. The V gene's germline CDR1 is LNHDA and CDR2 SQIVND (reference sequence). The DNA of the CDR3 is TGTGCCAGTAGTATAGCAAGGGGCTACGAGCAGTACTTC. It yields the protein CASSIARGYEQYF.

The rearrangement uses TRBV19 and TRBJ2-1, with 7 bases aligning to TRBD2. The V segment lost 6 bases and the J segment 7 bases; nucleotides outside the gene matches: 9. Per the germline V gene, CDR1 is LNHDA and CDR2 is SQIVND (reference sequence). CDR3 length: 14 residues. The CDR3 sequence: CASSMGGGPNEQFF. Here the CDR3 DNA reads TGTGCCAGTAGCATGGGGGGAGGGCCAAATGAGCAGTTCTTC.

This rearrangement joins TRBV18 to TRBJ2-2; D unresolved. Deletions cut 0 bases from V and 7 bases from J, with 6 bases between. This CDR3 is built from 13 residues. Germline V gene sequence: CDR1 KGHSH, CDR2 LQKENI. The CDR3 nucleotides are TGTGCCAGCTCACCACCCCGGGTCGGGGAGCTGTTTTTT. Translation: CASSPPRVGELFF.

This clone was recorded a few times. The J gene is TRBJ1-4, the V gene TRBV19; 7 nucleotides agree with TRBD1. The CDR3 length is 15 residues. The ends lost 8 bases at V and 2 bases at J; junction bases unmatched: 8. Germline CDR1 reads LNHDA; CDR2 reads SQIVND (reference sequence). The CDR3 DNA follows: TGTGCCAGTCAGCTTCAGGGGGTGACTAATGAAAAACTGTTTTTT. Amino acid sequence: CASQLQGVTNEKLFF.

J is TRBJ1-5 and V is TRBV2; weak D call: TRBD1 (6 bases). CDR1 and CDR2 (germline): SNHLY, FYNNEI. The CDR3 spans 14 residues. V shed 7 bases and J shed 4 bases, with 14 bases lying between them. The chain's CDR3 is CASKVTGGNQPQHF. In DNA form, the CDR3 reads TGTGCCAGCAAAGTGACAGGCGGGAATCAGCCCCAGCATTTT.

The chain recombines TRBV2 with TRBJ1-4; D gene ambiguous. Trimming took off 6 bases at V and 0 bases at J, with 14 bases between the two ends. This CDR3 comprises 16 residues. Germline CDR1 reads SNHLY; CDR2 reads FYNNEI. CDR3 in amino acids: CASRMDFFATNEKLFF. CDR3 in DNA: TGTGCCAGCAGGATGGACTTTTTTGCAACTAATGAAAAACTGTTTTTT.

The chain has TRBV21-1 and TRBJ1-6. TRBV21-1 is an annotated pseudogene. This CDR3 contains 18 residues. The CDR3 coding sequence is TGTGCCAGCAGCAATTCCGAGTTTCCCATACCTAGGAATTCACCCCTCCACTTT. This translates into CASSNSEFPIPRNSPLHF.

CDR3 DNA: TGTGCCAGCAGCTTGGCCAACACAGGAGGGGAGACCCAGTACTTC. Amino acid sequence: CASSLANTGGETQYF. This chain uses TRBV5-4 with TRBJ2-5; D may be TRBD2 (6 bases). Germline V gene sequence: CDR1 SGHNT, CDR2 YYREEE (reference sequence). V was shortened by 0 bases and J by 5 bases, with 14 bases between the two germline ends. The length of the CDR3 is 15 residues.

The chain links TRBV20-1 to TRBJ2-3, with a weak D call TRBD1 (6 bases). The CDR3 contains 13 residues. CDR1 and CDR2 from the germline V gene are DFQATT and SNEGSKA (reference sequence). Between the trimmed V and J ends, which lost 3 bases and 2 bases, there was a span of 9 bases. CDR3 loop: CSASTGSTDTQYF. CDR3 nucleotide sequence: TGCAGTGCTAGTACAGGGTCCACAGATACGCAGTATTTT.

In its sample, this clone was seen once. For the CDR3, the DNA is TGTGCCAGTAGAAAACAGACGTCGGGCACAGATACGCAGTATTTT. Translating gives CASRKQTSGTDTQYF. The chain joins TRBV19 to TRBJ2-3, with D uncertain. Germline V gene data show CDR1 as LNHDA and CDR2 as SQIVND (reference sequence). CDR3 length: 15 amino acids. V was shortened by 6 bases and J by 1 base, with 14 bases between the two germline ends.

The chain joins TRBV29-1 to TRBJ2-3; D is unresolved. The germline V and J ends were trimmed by 4 bases and 5 bases, with 10 bases remaining between them. CDR3 length equals 12 residues. Per the germline V gene, CDR1 is SQVTM and CDR2 is ANQGSEA. The CDR3 nucleotides read TGCAGCGTTGTAAGTACCGGAGATACGCAGTATTTT. Amino acids: CSVVSTGDTQYF.